This T cell receptor (beta chain) is drawn from a study of T cell responses to AZD1222 COVID-19 vaccine. A remark on this clone: Its cognate antigen is unknown.

In germline, CDR1 is SNHLY, CDR2 FYNNEI. CDR3 size: 16 residues. Losses at the gene ends were 3 bases for V and 8 bases for J; bases not matched to a gene: 12. Profiled with immunoSEQ multiplex PCR; TCRdb holds only in-frame clones, not every one. The table records 130,000 to 150,000 clones, around 88% of them present only once. Findings of the study overall: Spike was spanned by vaccine-associated CD4 TCRs, which were dominant at 160-218 and 743-854. Repertoire sampling happened only post peak T cell response.

This TCR came from an adult in good health. J is TRBJ2-1 and V is TRBV2; 8 nucleotides match TRBD2. Here the sequenced sample was peripheral blood, taken on day 0 of AZD1222 vaccination. In DNA, the CDR3 is TGTGCCAGCAGTGACCCAGCGGGGGCGGTGAGGGATGAGCAGTTCTTC. Translation: CASSDPAGAVRDEQFF.